This T cell receptor beta chain was identified in a study of T cells in Graves' hyperthyroidism and ophthalmopathy. In this sample, this clonotype turned up once. The antigen is not known. A much larger clone differs from this one at a single base, so this may be a read error. General study points: A model of 13 V-J features distinguished ophthalmopathy from stable hyperthyroidism.

Regions amplified from RNA transcripts were the TCR beta CDR3 regions. The HTBI primer set drove a first-round RT-PCR of the TCR CDR3. TCRdb ran MiXCR on the multiplex PCR reads and lists one entry per CDR3 protein. Of hundreds of thousands of distinct CDR3 sequences listed, around 15% are singletons. Germline V lookup: CDR1 LGHDT, CDR2 YNNKEL (reference sequence). There are 14 residues in the CDR3. V and J are TRBV3-1 and TRBJ2-1; TRBD2 aligns across 11 bases. TRBJ2-7 explains the end of the DNA better; the J call may be wrong. The sample comprised blood. The sequence derives from a woman under 30 with Graves' hyperthyroidism. CDR3 sequence (DNA): TGTGCCAGCCATACTAGCGGGAGTTACAATGAGCAGTACTTC. Its protein product is CASHTSGSYNEQYF.